This T cell receptor beta chain was sequenced in a study of neurological immune-mediated disorders (dated by TCRdb to between 2018 and 2021). Looking at the study overall: Using UMI-based sequencing, the study compared peripheral blood TCR-beta repertoires from patients with HTLV-I-associated myelopathy (HAM/TSP), patients with multiple sclerosis, and healthy controls. The cohort comprised 68 subjects: roughly 14 HAM/TSP patients, around 35 multiple sclerosis patients and around 20 healthy controls. Alongside PBMC samples, the set of some 97 TCR-beta libraries contained longitudinal samples, technical triplicates, and paired CD4+ and CD8+ T-cell subsets that had been sorted. General conclusions and limits of the study: The highest TCR clonal expansion was observed in HAM/TSP patients, whereas the lowest was observed in MS patients, even when compared with healthy controls. Across subjects, expanded clones never shared an identical CDR3 amino acid sequence, which suggests that the TCR-beta repertoires in every group were private.

Healthy controls were blood bank volunteers in Maryland, USA. Libraries from unsorted PBMCs were made from 2 million PBMCs kept in RNAlater at -80 degrees C until RNA extraction. Peripheral blood underwent Ficoll-Hypaque density gradient centrifugation to isolate PBMCs, which were then cryopreserved in liquid nitrogen. Trimming at the junction amounts to 0 bases on V and 5 bases on J, and the germline ends lie 12 bases apart. The CDR1 and CDR2 encoded by the germline V gene (reference sequence) are DFQATT and SNEGSKA. Taken from cysteine to phenylalanine, the CDR3 has 14 residues. Of the read, only the CDR3 DNA is kept; its 42 bases are in frame from base 1. cDNA was synthesized by template-switch 5'RACE using a primer carrying a 10-nucleotide random unique molecular identifier by which each TCR transcript was tagged. Over 160 million TCR-beta sequences, covering 15-18 subjects, were produced in each sequencing run. The RNeasy kit was used to extract total RNA. Using the KAPA Real-time Library Amplification kit, TCR-beta VDJ regions were amplified with primers for the TCR constant region and the 5'RACE anchor. Sample indexes and Illumina adaptors were added in a first PCR, and a second PCR then increased library yield. After Ampure bead purification, the roughly 650 bp TCR product was size-selected on a 2% E-gel SizeSelection system. Before pooling, library quality was checked on a Bioanalyzer, concentration was measured with Qubit, and libraries were quantified with the Kapa Library Quantification kit. An Illumina HiSeq 2500 was used to sequence the libraries paired-end at 2 x 150 bp. To increase sequence diversity, about 25-31% phiX was spiked into each library pool. In the original analysis: Quality-filtered reads were processed with the UMI-based MiGEC pipeline, which removed over 80% of raw TCR sequences during error correction. VDJ genes were aligned to IMGT germline references, and clonotypes were defined by unique CDR3 amino acid sequence plus V-J genes. Clonal expansion, Shannon diversity, and CDR3 relatedness (CalcPairwiseDistances, ClusterSamples) were evaluated with VDJtools, and phylogenetic trees were built with CLCbio workbench. Clones with at least 8 unique UMIs were defined as expanded, with this threshold being based on coefficient-of-variation modelling across technical triplicates. Using fastp trimming at Q25 and MiXCR clonotype assembly, TCRdb reanalyzed the public sequencing data and kept in-frame beta chains. Each record represents a unique CDR3 protein, reported with the most common genes and DNA among its rows. The V and J calls were not made by the authors but by TCRdb's processing. This sample gives more than 45,000 distinct CDR3 sequences in total; about an eighth of them show up just once. The ten most abundant clones make up over 1.5% of the sample.

This clonotype was observed many times. This receptor's antigen is unknown. Qualities for individual bases were not recorded, and no much larger clone is one base off. The origin of this receptor is a man aged 55 to 70 in good health. This chain joins TRBV20-1 to TRBJ2-3; the D gene remains uncertain. The sequenced material came from PBMCs. The CDR3 protein sequence reads: CSARDWGAVDTQYF. The sequenced DNA is TGCAGTGCTAGAGATTGGGGTGCGGTAGATACGCAGTATTTT.